The 3 T cell receptor beta chains presented below share a single source sample, sequenced in a study of shared clonotypes between healthy human individuals (dated by TCRdb to between 2020 and 2021). Library construction relied on the immunoSEQ multiplex PCR assay. Held by TCRdb, this immuneACCESS table contains in-frame sequences only and omits some clones. Under half of the omission traces to an unresolved V gene where checked; the cause of the rest is unknown. For this sample the table gives roughly 2.4 million clones, of which approximately 96% were detected only once. Approximately 0.13% of the sample rests with the top ten. The sequenced material came from naive CD4+ T cells sorted from blood. The sample's cell subset or site label is to be understood as: CD45RA+ positively selected. All receptors derive from a man aged 18 to 35 in good health.

The rearrangement joins TRBV5-1 to TRBJ2-7; 12 positions match TRBD2. This CDR3 contains 15 residues. Unmatched junction bases numbered 5, after V lost 4 bases and J lost 3 bases. CDR1 is SGHRS, CDR2 YFSETQ, per germline. CDR3 region: CASSIGLAGFYEQYF. DNA for the CDR3: TGCGCCAGCAGCATCGGACTAGCGGGATTCTACGAGCAGTACTTC.

This clone came up a few times. The rearrangement joins TRBV6-1 to TRBJ1-1, with 9 positions matching TRBD1. CDR3 size: 13 residues. Germline V gives CDR1 MNHNS, CDR2 SASEGT. The J segment lost 1 base and the V segment lost 11 bases, leaving 5 bases of the junction unmatched. The CDR3 nucleotides read TGTGCCGGAGCGGACAGGGGGAACACTGAAGCTTTCTTT. The encoded protein is CAGADRGNTEAFF.

The rearrangement links TRBV25-1 to TRBJ1-1; TRBD1 aligns across 7 bases. Per the germline V gene, CDR1 is MGHDK and CDR2 is SYGVNS. The CDR3 loop spans 14 amino acids. J was trimmed by 7 bases and V by 2 bases; bases with no gene match: 7. For the CDR3, the DNA is TGTGCCAGCAGTGAAATCACAGGGGATGGTGAAGCTTTCTTT. It specifies CASSEITGDGEAFF.